This T cell receptor beta chain was sequenced for a study of Graves' ophthalmopathy and Graves' hyperthyroidism. Study conclusions and caveats: Separation of ophthalmopathy from stable hyperthyroidism was achieved by a 13-signature model, at roughly 88% sensitivity and just over 80% specificity.

There are many counts of this clonotype. Its antigen is not identified. Diagnostic conclusions were grounded in clinical symptoms, serum thyroxine, TRAb, thyroid ultrasound and orbital computed tomography. Isolation of PBMCs was performed using over 8 ml of fresh peripheral blood. There are 13 residues in the CDR3. V dropped 6 bases and J dropped 5 bases, with 11 bases sitting between them. Per the germline V gene, CDR1 is MNHEY and CDR2 is SVGEGT. Beta-chain TCR CDR3 regions were amplified from RNA transcripts. The workflow started with a first-round RT-PCR run with HTBI primers and then moved on to a second-round multiplex PCR. Each CDR3 protein is one row after TCRdb ran MiXCR on the multiplex PCR reads. The sample lists about 220,000 distinct CDR3 sequences; around a fifth were seen once.

The specimen was peripheral blood. The V and J genes are TRBV6-2 or TRBV6-3 and TRBJ2-4; TRBD2 is a possible D gene (5 bases). This receptor was obtained from a woman aged 45-60 years with Graves' ophthalmopathy. This chain's CDR3 is CASSERHQNIQYF. The CDR3 DNA sequence: TGTGCCAGCAGCGAGCGGCACCAAAACATTCAGTACTTC.